These 26 T cell receptor beta chains came from one sample sequenced in a study of blood T cell repertoires in COVID-19. TCRdb's copy holds only in-frame clones and misses some; the assay was immunoSEQ multiplex PCR. The table has approximately 280,000 clones, 70% to 90% seen once. The sequencing sample was made of peripheral blood. Receptors were obtained from a woman in her 70s with acute or convalescent COVID-19.

The chain employs TRBV4-1 and TRBJ1-1; D may be TRBD1 (5 bases). The CDR3 runs to 13 residues. Germline V lookup: CDR1 MGHRA, CDR2 YSYEKL. V lost 6 bases and J 0 bases, leaving 8 bases between the germline ends. The CDR3 here is CASSPRVNTEAFF. The CDR3 DNA follows: TGCGCCAGCAGTCCCAGGGTGAACACTGAAGCTTTCTTT.

The chain employs TRBV27 and TRBJ1-6, with TRBD1 as a possible D gene (5 bases). V was cut by 5 bases and J by 3 bases, with 14 bases left in between. CDR1 and CDR2 from the germline V gene are MNHEY and SMNVEV (reference sequence). The CDR3 has 16 residues. The CDR3 loop is CASSPGVIGYNSPLHF. CDR3 DNA: TGTGCCAGCAGTCCGGGGGTAATAGGCTATAATTCACCCCTCCACTTT.

The chain is built from TRBV5-4 and TRBJ2-1; 7 bases agree with TRBD2. This CDR3 region has 14 residues. Per the germline V gene, CDR1 is SGHNT and CDR2 is YYREEE (reference sequence). J was trimmed by 5 bases and V by 2 bases; bases with no gene match: 4. For the CDR3, the DNA is TGTGCCAGCAGCTTAGCGGGGCCAAACAATGAGCAGTTCTTC. As protein: CASSLAGPNNEQFF.

The chain uses TRBV10-3 and TRBJ1-6, with unresolved D. V was shortened by 0 bases and J by 7 bases, with 10 bases between the two germline ends. The germline CDR1 and CDR2 sequences are ENHRY and SYGVKD. The length of the CDR3 is 15 residues. Here the CDR3 reads CAISESNVRNSPLHF. The CDR3 DNA is TGTGCCATCAGTGAGTCGAACGTCAGAAATTCACCCCTCCACTTT.

This chain connects TRBV5-6 to TRBJ1-2, with D uncertain. The CDR3 length is 16 residues. With 0 bases removed from V and 4 bases from J, the gap between germline ends came to 16 bases. From germline, CDR1 is SGHDT and CDR2 YYEEEE. The CDR3 DNA is TGTGCCAGCAGCTTGGGTCCGGCGGGGTCGGCCTATGGCTACACCTTC. Protein sequence: CASSLGPAGSAYGYTF.

Written as DNA, the CDR3 is TGTGCCAGCAGTTTACGGAGCATTGACTTCGGACAATACTCACCCCTCCACTTT. This sequence encodes CASSLRSIDFGQYSPLHF. V usage is TRBV27 and J usage is TRBJ1-6, with D possibly TRBD1 on 5 matching bases. The CDR3 sequence is 18 residues long. The germline V gene has CDR1 MNHEY and CDR2 SMNVEV (reference sequence). The V gene lost 2 bases and the J gene lost 10 bases, with 24 bases spanning the gap.

This clone has a handful of counts. The chain couples TRBV6-5 to TRBJ1-5; 9 bases align to TRBD1. The CDR3 sequence is 12 residues long. Per germline, CDR1 MNHEY and CDR2 SVGAGI. DNA of the CDR3: TGTATCGGACAGGGGATCAATCAGCCCCAGCATTTT. Protein: CIGQGINQPQHF.

This rearrangement joins TRBV7-9 to TRBJ1-4; unclear D gene. V lost 0 bases, J lost 4 bases, and 9 bases lay in between. CDR1 SEHNR and CDR2 FQNEAQ come from the germline V gene (reference sequence). The CDR3 covers 15 residues. The CDR3 spells CASSLAENLNEKLFF. The DNA of the CDR3 is TGTGCCAGCAGCTTAGCAGAGAACCTTAATGAAAAACTGTTTTTT.

This clone appeared many times. The chain employs TRBV3-1 (or the pseudogene TRBV3-2) and TRBJ2-2, with D unclear. The CDR3 extends over 13 amino acids. With 0 bases removed from V and 7 bases from J, the gap between germline ends came to 6 bases. CDR1 LGHDT and CDR2 YNNKEL come from the germline V gene (reference sequence). In DNA, the CDR3 is TGTGCCAGCAGCCAAGATTGGAGCGGGGAGCTGTTTTTT. Translation: CASSQDWSGELFF.

The chain joins TRBV18 to TRBJ2-7; maybe TRBD2 (5 bases). V shed 3 bases and J shed 6 bases, with 9 bases lying between them. CDR3 length equals 12 residues. Germline CDR1 reads KGHSH; CDR2 reads LQKENI. Here the CDR3 reads CASSPRGLEQYF. The DNA of the CDR3 is TGTGCCAGCTCACCGCGCGGGCTCGAGCAGTACTTC.

The chain is built from TRBV7-9 and TRBJ1-2, with D unclear. The CDR3 consists of 14 residues. CDR1 is SEHNR, CDR2 FQNEAQ, per germline (reference sequence). The V and J ends lost 1 base and 2 bases respectively, with 8 bases between them. The CDR3 sequence is CASSLGSENYGYTF. The CDR3 nucleotides read TGTGCCAGCAGCTTAGGTTCGGAGAACTATGGCTACACCTTC. Using reference TRBV7-9 and TRBJ1-2 for the parts outside the CDR3, the full variable domain is DTGVSQNPRHKITKRGQNVTFRCDPISEHNRLYWYRQTLGQGPEFLTYFQNEAQLEKSRLLSDRFSAERPKGSFSTLEIQRTEQGDSAMYLCASSLGSENYGYTFGSGTRLTVV.

The chain uses TRBV4-1 and TRBJ1-2; D ambiguous. The V and J ends lost 1 base and 2 bases respectively, with 11 bases between them. CDR1 is MGHRA and CDR2 is YSYEKL in the germline V gene. CDR3 length: 15 amino acids. The CDR3 protein is CASSQAATENYGYTF. The CDR3 DNA is TGCGCCAGCAGCCAAGCGGCCACAGAGAACTATGGCTACACCTTC.

The rearrangement joins TRBV6-5 to TRBJ1-1, with a weak D call TRBD1 (6 bases). This CDR3 is 13 amino acids long. V dropped 5 bases and J dropped 4 bases, with 11 bases sitting between them. The germline gives CDR1 MNHEY, CDR2 SVGAGI. CDR3 DNA: TGTGCCAGCAGTCTAGAAGGGGGCACTGAAGCTTTCTTT. Protein product: CASSLEGGTEAFF.

The rearrangement uses TRBV3-1 (or the pseudogene TRBV3-2) and TRBJ2-3, with D unresolved. Deletions cut 2 bases from V and 8 bases from J, with 11 bases between. The CDR3 extends over 13 amino acids. CDR1 and CDR2 (germline): LGHDT, YNNKEL (reference sequence). The DNA for the CDR3 is TGTGCCAGCAGCCAAAATCGACTCCCTACGCAGTATTTT. Amino acid sequence: CASSQNRLPTQYF.

V gene TRBV10-3 combines with J gene TRBJ1-4, with TRBD1 matching 8 bases. V shed 4 bases, J shed 0 bases, and the junction held 4 bases outside the gene matches. The CDR3 runs 16 residues. Germline-derived CDR1 and CDR2 are ENHRY and SYGVKD. CDR3 protein: CAISVGQDATNEKLFF. The CDR3 DNA reads TGTGCCATCAGTGTGGGACAGGACGCAACTAATGAAAAACTGTTTTTT.

The genes are TRBV19 and TRBJ1-5; 11 positions match TRBD1. Trimming at V came to 5 bases and at J to 7 bases, leaving 10 bases not matched to a gene. Germline assignment: CDR1 LNHDA and CDR2 SQIVND (reference sequence). The CDR3 sequence is 16 residues long. CDR3 protein: CASSAPGQGDGQPQHF. CDR3 nucleotide sequence: TGTGCCAGTAGTGCCCCGGGACAGGGGGACGGGCAGCCCCAGCATTTT.

This clone was counted once. This chain connects TRBV7-8 to TRBJ1-1; D gene ambiguous. V was shortened by 1 base and J by 0 bases, with 12 bases between the two germline ends. The germline V gene encodes CDR1 SGHVS and CDR2 FQNEAQ. There are 16 residues in the CDR3. The chain's CDR3 is CASSLGSPGMNTEAFF. DNA for the CDR3: TGTGCCAGCAGCTTAGGTTCCCCGGGAATGAACACTGAAGCTTTCTTT.

V usage is TRBV3-1 (or the pseudogene TRBV3-2) and J usage is TRBJ1-2; 10 bases map to TRBD1. CDR1 and CDR2 (germline): LGHDT, YNNKEL (reference sequence). The ends lost 4 bases at V and 7 bases at J; junction bases unmatched: 9. CDR3 length: 15 residues. The CDR3 is CASSLAGTGDSGYTF. CDR3 bases: TGTGCCAGCAGCCTGGCGGGGACAGGGGATAGTGGCTACACCTTC.

The CDR3 spells CASSRGTSGGAETQYF. The CDR3 DNA follows: TGCGCCAGCAGCCGGGGGACTAGCGGGGGGGCCGAGACCCAGTACTTC. This chain uses TRBV4-1 with TRBJ2-5, with 16 bases that match TRBD2. V lost 4 bases and J lost 5; bases outside the gene matches: 4. This CDR3 is 16 amino acids long. Germline V lookup: CDR1 MGHRA, CDR2 YSYEKL.

This sequence joins TRBV10-1 and TRBJ2-3; D possibly corresponds to TRBD2 (7 bases). CDR3 length: 14 amino acids. The V and J ends lost 6 bases and 10 bases respectively, with 20 bases between them. Germline values: CDR1 WNHNN, CDR2 SYGVQD (reference sequence). CDR3 in amino acids: CASSPEYGGPPQYF. The CDR3 nucleotides read TGCGCCAGCAGCCCCGAATACGGGGGGCCCCCGCAGTATTTT.

The chain carries TRBV3-1 (or the pseudogene TRBV3-2) and TRBJ1-2, with D hard to call. CDR3 length: 13 residues. CDR1 LGHDT and CDR2 YNNKEL come from the germline V gene (reference sequence). Trimming took 5 bases from V and 4 from J, leaving 11 bases between them. The CDR3 sequence is CASSEAGGYGYTF. CDR3 coding DNA: TGTGCCAGCAGCGAGGCGGGCGGCTATGGCTACACCTTC.

This clone occurred once. The V gene is TRBV7-6, the J gene TRBJ2-2, with unresolved D. Trimming took off 5 bases at V and 1 base at J, with 11 bases between the two ends. CDR1 SGHVS and CDR2 FNYEAQ come from the germline V gene. The CDR3 is 15 residues long. The CDR3 nucleotides read TGTGCCAGCAGCGCCTTATACAGGAACACCGGGGAGCTGTTTTTT. Translated, it gives CASSALYRNTGELFF.

This clone was observed a single time. V usage is TRBV14 and J usage is TRBJ1-2, with D perhaps TRBD1 (5 bases). Germline V gene sequence: CDR1 SGHDN, CDR2 FVKESK. V was pared by 0 bases and J by 4 bases, with 18 bases between. The CDR3 sequence is 17 residues long. CDR3 nucleotides: TGTGCCAGCAGCCAAGATCGGGGCGCCGCGGGGATCTATGGCTACACCTTC. It encodes CASSQDRGAAGIYGYTF.

Note on this clone: The sample contains more than one DNA sequence encoding this CDR3. This chain uses TRBV5-1 with TRBJ2-3; tentatively, D is TRBD2 (6 bases). Germline V lookup: CDR1 SGHRS, CDR2 YFSETQ. This CDR3 has 14 amino acids. Trimming shortened V by 0 bases and J by 4 bases, and 9 bases separated the two germline ends. CDR3: CASSLGRGSDTQYF. CDR3 DNA sequence: TGCGCCAGCAGCTTGGGGCGGGGTTCAGATACGCAGTATTTT. Together with reference TRBV5-1 and TRBJ2-3, the CDR3 gives the full variable domain: KAGVTQTPRYLIKTRGQQVTLSCSPISGHRSVSWYQQTPGQGLQFLFEYFSETQRNKGNFPGRFSGRQFSNSRSEMNVSTLELGDSALYLCASSLGRGSDTQYFGPGTRLTVL.

In its sample, this clone was seen once. V is TRBV11-2 and J is TRBJ2-3, with D possibly matching TRBD2 (6 bases). V shed 5 bases and J shed 1 base, with 19 bases lying between them. The V gene's germline CDR1 is SGHAT and CDR2 FQNNGV. The CDR3 runs to 17 residues. CDR3 bases: TGTGCCAGCAGCCTAGGGAGGTTTCGGAGGGGCACAGATACGCAGTATTTT. Residues: CASSLGRFRRGTDTQYF.

The chain employs TRBV3-1 (or the pseudogene TRBV3-2) and TRBJ1-3; 7 nucleotides line up with TRBD1. The junction had 10 bases not matched to a gene; V was cut back by 3 bases and J by 8 bases. The CDR3 loop spans 15 amino acids. Looked up from germline, CDR1 is LGHDT and CDR2 is YNNKEL (reference sequence). CDR3 DNA: TGTGCCAGCAGCCATGGAGGGGGCAGGGTGGACACCATATATTTT. This gives the protein CASSHGGGRVDTIYF.